These 15 T cell receptor beta chains originate from one sample sequenced in a study of neurological immune-mediated disorders. MiXCR, run by TCRdb on the 5' RACE reads, gives a single entry per CDR3 protein. The profile covers approximately 84,000 distinct CDR3 sequences, with under 4.5% appearing a single time and approximately 5.7% taken by the ten largest. Time point denoted: longitudinal time-point 3. Sequencing used PBMCs. These receptors were obtained from a woman in her fifties or sixties with multiple sclerosis.

This clonotype has ten or more counts. V is TRBV5-1 and J is TRBJ1-2, with D perhaps matching TRBD1 (6 bases). Trimming left V 5 bases short and J 10 bases short, with 18 bases between. The CDR3 has 13 residues. CDR1 and CDR2 (germline): SGHRS, YFSETQ. CDR3 amino acids: CASSKESTGTYTF. DNA of the CDR3: TGCGCCAGCAGTAAAGAATCGACAGGAACCTACACCTTC.

This clonotype was seen repeatedly, ten times or more. The chain is built from TRBV3-1 and TRBJ1-6; D is ambiguous. Germline V gene data show CDR1 as LGHDT and CDR2 as YNNKEL (reference sequence). Between the trimmed V and J ends, which lost 3 bases and 6 bases, there was a span of 3 bases. This CDR3 comprises 12 residues. CDR3 residues: CASSHRNSPLHF. The CDR3 nucleotides read TGTGCCAGCAGCCACCGTAATTCACCCCTCCACTTT.

Ten or more counts support this clonotype. The rearrangement links TRBV5-1 to TRBJ2-7, with 9 bases that match TRBD1. Germline V gene sequence: CDR1 SGHRS, CDR2 YFSETQ. The CDR3 loop spans 14 amino acids. Germline trimming cut 2 bases from V and 6 bases from J; bases unmatched to any gene: 6. CDR3 sequence (DNA): TGCGCCAGCAGCTTATGGACAGGGGTAACCGAGCAGTACTTC. Translated: CASSLWTGVTEQYF. The whole variable domain, remainder taken from reference TRBV5-1 and TRBJ2-7, is KAGVTQTPRYLIKTRGQQVTLSCSPISGHRSVSWYQQTPGQGLQFLFEYFSETQRNKGNFPGRFSGRQFSNSRSEMNVSTLELGDSALYLCASSLWTGVTEQYFGPGTRLTVT.

At least ten counts were recorded for this clonotype. The chain recombines TRBV12-3 or TRBV12-4 with TRBJ1-6; no clear D. Trimming took 1 base from V and 6 from J, leaving 7 bases between them. The CDR3 spans 14 residues. CDR3 nucleotide sequence: TGTGCCAGCAGTTTAGTGACCGGTAATTCACCCCTCCACTTT. Protein sequence: CASSLVTGNSPLHF.

The chain uses TRBV27 and TRBJ2-1; D is perhaps TRBD1 (6 bases). V was cut by 5 bases and J by 0 bases, with 14 bases left in between. Per the germline V gene, CDR1 is MNHEY and CDR2 is SMNVEV (reference sequence). The CDR3 has 16 amino acids. This chain's CDR3 is CASSPHRVTSYNEQFF. The CDR3 bases are TGTGCCAGCAGTCCTCACAGGGTTACCTCCTACAATGAGCAGTTCTTC.

For this clonotype: This may stem from a read error, because a much larger clone lies one nucleotide away. The chain uses TRBV20-1 and TRBJ2-3; weak D call: TRBD1 (8 bases). The CDR3 runs 13 residues. Germline lookup yields CDR1 DFQATT and CDR2 SNEGSKA (reference sequence). V dropped 6 bases and J dropped 6 bases, with 16 bases sitting between them. As DNA, the CDR3 is TGCAGTGCCCCACAGGGGGGGAGGGATACGCAGTATTTT. It encodes CSAPQGGRDTQYF.

This clonotype has ten or more counts. V gene TRBV5-1 combines with J gene TRBJ2-7; the match to TRBD1 covers 7 bases. The germline gives CDR1 SGHRS, CDR2 YFSETQ. The V gene end was trimmed by 3 bases and the J gene end by 3 bases; junction bases not matched to a gene: 6. The CDR3 sequence is 14 residues long. The CDR3 protein is CASSSWPGGYEQYF. CDR3 coding DNA: TGCGCCAGCAGCTCCTGGCCAGGGGGCTACGAGCAGTACTTC.

There are many counts of this clonotype. The chain couples TRBV15 to TRBJ2-1; TRBD2 matches at 10 bases. Germline CDR1 LNHNV, CDR2 YYDKDF (reference sequence). J gave up 0 bases and V 0 bases, and 5 bases lay outside the gene matches. The CDR3 has 18 residues. The CDR3 region has the DNA TGTGCCACCAGCAGAGATCAACTAGCGGGGAGCTCCTACAATGAGCAGTTCTTC. It specifies CATSRDQLAGSSYNEQFF.

The chain uses TRBV28 and TRBJ1-2; D gene ambiguous. The V gene lost 5 bases and the J gene lost 4 bases, with 20 bases spanning the gap. The CDR3 loop spans 16 amino acids. From germline, CDR1 is MDHEN and CDR2 SYDVKM. CDR3 in DNA: TGTGCCAGCAGTCGGGGATGGAGCAGTAGACGCTATGGCTACACCTTC. Residues: CASSRGWSSRRYGYTF.

There are many counts of this clonotype. The rearrangement links TRBV11-1 to TRBJ2-4; no clear D gene. The germline CDR1 and CDR2 sequences are SGHAT and FQDESV (reference sequence). Deletions cut 5 bases from V and 7 bases from J, with 9 bases between. This CDR3 spans 12 amino acids. The chain's CDR3 is CASSLVVNIQYF. For the CDR3, the DNA is TGTGCCAGCAGCCTTGTGGTGAACATTCAGTACTTC.

In this sample, this clonotype turned up many times. CDR3 coding DNA: TGTGCCAGCAGATCTAGCGGGGGGATCACAGATACGCAGTATTTT. Translation gives CASRSSGGITDTQYF. This rearrangement joins TRBV11-2 to TRBJ2-3; TRBD2 aligns across 11 bases. Germline assignment: CDR1 SGHAT and CDR2 FQNNGV. The CDR3 is 15 residues long. V shed 6 bases and J 2 bases; nucleotides not matched to a gene: 4.

This clonotype was seen ten or more times. This chain connects TRBV4-1 to TRBJ1-6; possibly TRBD1 for D (6 bases). Between the trimmed V and J ends, which lost 1 base and 0 bases, there was a span of 13 bases. Looked up from germline, CDR1 is MGHRA and CDR2 is YSYEKL. There are 18 residues in the CDR3. CDR3 protein: CASSQALGGGSYNSPLHF. The CDR3 DNA sequence: TGCGCCAGCAGCCAAGCGCTGGGAGGGGGCTCCTATAATTCACCCCTCCACTTT.

This clonotype was found many times. This rearrangement joins TRBV18 to TRBJ2-1; 11 nucleotides align to TRBD1. The CDR3 sequence is 14 residues long. Germline CDR1 and CDR2: KGHSH and LQKENI. The V and J ends lost 3 bases and 12 bases, in that order; junction bases with no gene match: 7. DNA for the CDR3: TGTGCCAGCTCACCCCGGACAGGGGGCGATTGGCAGTTCTTC. This sequence encodes CASSPRTGGDWQFF.

This clonotype has ten or more counts. This chain uses TRBV12-3 or TRBV12-4 with TRBJ1-2; D is possibly TRBD1 (6 bases). CDR3 length equals 13 residues. The V end was cut by 6 bases, the J end by 3 bases, with 11 bases between. Here the CDR3 DNA reads TGTGCCAGCAGCCCTGGACAGCACTATGGCTACACCTTC. Translating gives CASSPGQHYGYTF.

This clonotype was seen at least ten times. This chain links TRBV5-1 with TRBJ1-1, with D unclear. Germline V gives CDR1 SGHRS, CDR2 YFSETQ. V was clipped by 4 bases and J by 6 bases, with 13 bases between them. The CDR3 has 13 residues. This CDR3 is CASSPDGGAEAFF. The CDR3 bases are TGCGCCAGCAGCCCCGATGGTGGGGCTGAAGCTTTCTTT.